Sequencing of this T cell receptor beta chain was carried out in a study of neurological immune-mediated disorders. TCRdb used MiXCR to reprocess the 5' RACE reads, holding one entry per CDR3 protein. Here the sample spans some 95,000 distinct CDR3 sequences, roughly 4% being singletons. The sample holds many counts of this clonotype. Its specificity is not known. Study conclusions and caveats: HTLV-1-associated myelopathy led in TCR clonal expansion, while multiple sclerosis ranked lowest, below healthy controls.

Stored at -80 C, 2 million PBMCs were the source of the unsorted libraries. Unmatched junction bases numbered 11, after V lost 3 bases and J lost 6 bases. CDR3 length: 15 residues. From germline, CDR1 is SGHDT and CDR2 YYEEEE. This TCR came from a woman aged 18-29 years with multiple sclerosis. The genes are TRBV5-6 and TRBJ1-1, with 7 bases fitting TRBD1. Sequenced sample: PBMCs. In nucleotides, the CDR3 is TGTGCCAGCAGCTACGTGGGCAGGGGGTTCGCTGAAGCTTTCTTT. Its translation: CASSYVGRGFAEAFF.